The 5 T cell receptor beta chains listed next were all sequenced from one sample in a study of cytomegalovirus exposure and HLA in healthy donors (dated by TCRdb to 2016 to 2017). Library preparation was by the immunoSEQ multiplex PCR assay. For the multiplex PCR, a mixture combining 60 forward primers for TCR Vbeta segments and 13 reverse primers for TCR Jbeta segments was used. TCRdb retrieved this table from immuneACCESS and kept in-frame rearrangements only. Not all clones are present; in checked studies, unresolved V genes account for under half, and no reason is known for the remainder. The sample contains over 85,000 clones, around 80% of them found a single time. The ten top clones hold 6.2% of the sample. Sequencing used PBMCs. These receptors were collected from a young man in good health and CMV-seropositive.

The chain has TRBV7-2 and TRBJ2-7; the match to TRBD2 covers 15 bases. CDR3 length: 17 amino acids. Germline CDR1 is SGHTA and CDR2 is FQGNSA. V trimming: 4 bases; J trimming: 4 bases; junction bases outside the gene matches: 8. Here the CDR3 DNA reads TGTGCCAGCAGCTCGCGACGTGGACTAGCGGGGGGGTACGAGCAGTACTTC. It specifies CASSSRRGLAGGYEQYF. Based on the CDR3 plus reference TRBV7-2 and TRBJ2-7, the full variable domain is GAGVSQSPSNKVTEKGKDVELRCDPISGHTALYWYRQSLGQGLEFLIYFQGNSAPDKSGLPSDRFSAERTGGSVSTLTIQRTQQEDSAVYLCASSSRRGLAGGYEQYFGPGTRLTVT.

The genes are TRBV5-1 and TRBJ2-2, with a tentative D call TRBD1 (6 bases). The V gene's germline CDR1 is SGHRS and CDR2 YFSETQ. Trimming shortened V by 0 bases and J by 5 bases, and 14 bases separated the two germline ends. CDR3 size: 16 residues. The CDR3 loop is CASSLGGGVGTGELFF. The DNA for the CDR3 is TGCGCCAGCAGCTTGGGAGGGGGTGTGGGGACCGGGGAGCTGTTTTTT.

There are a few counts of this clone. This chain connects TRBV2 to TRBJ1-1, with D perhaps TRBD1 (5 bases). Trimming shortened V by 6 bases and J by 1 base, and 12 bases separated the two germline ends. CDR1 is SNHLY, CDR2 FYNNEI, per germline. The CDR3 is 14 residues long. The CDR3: CASRGFGGNTEAFF. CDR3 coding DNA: TGTGCCAGCAGGGGCTTCGGGGGGAACACTGAAGCTTTCTTT.

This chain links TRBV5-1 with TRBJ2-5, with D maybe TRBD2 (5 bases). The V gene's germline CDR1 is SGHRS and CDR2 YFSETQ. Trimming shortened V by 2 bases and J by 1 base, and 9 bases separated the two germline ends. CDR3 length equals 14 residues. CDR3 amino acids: CASSFGSLQETQYF. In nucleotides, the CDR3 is TGCGCCAGCAGCTTTGGGAGCCTCCAAGAGACCCAGTACTTC.

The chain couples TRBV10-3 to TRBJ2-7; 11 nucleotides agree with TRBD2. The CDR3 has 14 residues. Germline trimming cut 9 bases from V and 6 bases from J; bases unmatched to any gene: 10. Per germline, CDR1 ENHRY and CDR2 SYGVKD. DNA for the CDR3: TGTGCCATAACTACTAGCGGGGGCCCCCTCGAGCAGTACTTC. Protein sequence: CAITTSGGPLEQYF.